This T cell receptor (beta chain) appears in the sequencing data of a study of blood T cell repertoires in COVID-19. Study details: Some COVID-19 samples were acute and others convalescent; all came from the United States, Italy and Spain. T cells, B-cell-depleted T cells, or PBMCs supplied cDNA or gDNA.

As originally analysed: From reference gene primer amplification, estimates of nucleated cell counts were derived. The data were produced by immunoSEQ multiplex PCR, yet TCRdb's version contains in-frame clones alone and is incomplete. V and J calls and clone size are copied from that table; D and trimming were computed from the DNA. The sample includes about 210,000 clones, about 91% seen only once; the top ten take approximately 1.2%. The CDR3 consists of 18 residues. This sequence originates from a man aged 25-45 years with acute or convalescent COVID-19. The genes are TRBV21-1 and TRBJ2-6; the table calls TRBD2, which could not be checked here. TRBV21-1 is listed as a pseudogene. Sequencing input: peripheral blood. The CDR3 loop is CASSKWGRAASGANVLTF. Here the CDR3 DNA reads TGTGCCAGCAGCAAATGGGGGAGGGCGGCATCCGGGGCCAACGTCCTGACTTTC.